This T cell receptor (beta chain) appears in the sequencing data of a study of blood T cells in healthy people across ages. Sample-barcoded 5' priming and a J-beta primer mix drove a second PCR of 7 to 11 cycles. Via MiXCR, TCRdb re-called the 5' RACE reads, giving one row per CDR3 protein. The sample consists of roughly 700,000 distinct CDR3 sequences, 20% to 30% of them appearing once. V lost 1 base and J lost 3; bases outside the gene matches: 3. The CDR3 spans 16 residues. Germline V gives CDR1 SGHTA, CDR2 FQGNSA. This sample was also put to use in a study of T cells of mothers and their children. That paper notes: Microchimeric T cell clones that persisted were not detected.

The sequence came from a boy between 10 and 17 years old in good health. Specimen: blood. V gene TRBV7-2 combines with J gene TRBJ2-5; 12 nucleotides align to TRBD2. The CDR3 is CASSLGGLAGKETQYF. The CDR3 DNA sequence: TGTGCCAGCAGCTTAGGGGGACTAGCGGGTAAAGAGACCCAGTACTTC.